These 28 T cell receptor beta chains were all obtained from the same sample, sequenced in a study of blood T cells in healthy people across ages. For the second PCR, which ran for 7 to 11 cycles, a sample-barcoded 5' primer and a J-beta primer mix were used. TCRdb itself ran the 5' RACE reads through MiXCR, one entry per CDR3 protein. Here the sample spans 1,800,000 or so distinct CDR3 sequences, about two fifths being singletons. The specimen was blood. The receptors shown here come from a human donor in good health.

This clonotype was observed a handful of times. The CDR3 reads CSARRTGHTNTGELFF. The CDR3 region has the DNA TGCAGTGCTAGACGGACGGGACATACGAACACCGGGGAGCTGTTTTTT. The V call is TRBV20-1, the J call TRBJ2-2; maybe TRBD1 (6 bases). Germline V gene lookup returns CDR1 DFQATT and CDR2 SNEGSKA (reference sequence). The V end lost 2 bases, the J end lost 0 bases, and 13 bases lay between the germline ends. The CDR3 totals 16 residues.

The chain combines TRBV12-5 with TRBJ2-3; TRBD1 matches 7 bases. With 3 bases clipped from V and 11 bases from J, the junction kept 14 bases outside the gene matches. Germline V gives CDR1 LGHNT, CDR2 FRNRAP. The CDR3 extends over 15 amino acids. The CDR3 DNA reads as TGTGCTAGTGGTTTAGGGACAGTGAACGTTAAAGGGCAGTATTTT. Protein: CASGLGTVNVKGQYF.

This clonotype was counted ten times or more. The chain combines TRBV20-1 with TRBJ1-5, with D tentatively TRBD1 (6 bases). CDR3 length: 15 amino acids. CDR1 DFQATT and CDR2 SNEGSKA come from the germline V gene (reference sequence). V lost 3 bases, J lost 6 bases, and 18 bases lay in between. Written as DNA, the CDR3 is TGCAGTGCTAGTGCGGGGGCGCAGCTAGGTCAGCCCCAGCATTTT. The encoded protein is CSASAGAQLGQPQHF.

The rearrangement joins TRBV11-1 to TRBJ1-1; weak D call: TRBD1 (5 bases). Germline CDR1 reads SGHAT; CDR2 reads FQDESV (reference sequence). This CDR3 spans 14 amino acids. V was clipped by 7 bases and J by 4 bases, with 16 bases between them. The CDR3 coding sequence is TGTGCCAGCACCTTCGATCAGGGAGGCACTGAAGCTTTCTTT. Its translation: CASTFDQGGTEAFF.

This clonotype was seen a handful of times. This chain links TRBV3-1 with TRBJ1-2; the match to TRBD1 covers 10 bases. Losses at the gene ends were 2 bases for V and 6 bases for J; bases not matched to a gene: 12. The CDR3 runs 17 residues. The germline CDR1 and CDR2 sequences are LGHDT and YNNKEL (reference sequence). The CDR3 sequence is CASSQYTTGGPPNGYTF. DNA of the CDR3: TGTGCCAGCAGCCAATATACGACAGGGGGCCCCCCGAATGGCTACACCTTC.

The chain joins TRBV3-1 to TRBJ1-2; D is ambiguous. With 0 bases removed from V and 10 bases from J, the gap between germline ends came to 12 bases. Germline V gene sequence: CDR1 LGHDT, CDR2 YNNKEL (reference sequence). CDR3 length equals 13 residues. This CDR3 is CASSQDLGSSYTF. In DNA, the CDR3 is TGTGCCAGCAGCCAAGATCTGGGGAGCTCCTACACCTTC.

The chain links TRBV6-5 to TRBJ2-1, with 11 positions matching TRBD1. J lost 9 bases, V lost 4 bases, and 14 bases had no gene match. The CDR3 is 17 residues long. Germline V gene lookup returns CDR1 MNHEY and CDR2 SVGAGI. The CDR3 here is CASSSPGPGQGESEQFF. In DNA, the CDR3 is TGTGCCAGCAGTTCTCCGGGGCCGGGACAGGGGGAGAGTGAGCAGTTCTTC.

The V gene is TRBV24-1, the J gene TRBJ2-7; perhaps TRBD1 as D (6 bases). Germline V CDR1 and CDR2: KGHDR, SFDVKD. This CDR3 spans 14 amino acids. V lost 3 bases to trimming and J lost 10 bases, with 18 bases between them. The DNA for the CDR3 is TGTGCCACCAGTGATGGGACGGAGCCAGGGGCCCAGTACTTC. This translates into CATSDGTEPGAQYF.

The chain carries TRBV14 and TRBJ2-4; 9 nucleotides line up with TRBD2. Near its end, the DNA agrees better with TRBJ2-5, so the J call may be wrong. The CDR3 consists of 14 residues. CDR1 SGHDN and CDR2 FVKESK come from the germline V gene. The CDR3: CASSREREVETQYF. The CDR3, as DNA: TGTGCCAGCAGCCGTGAGCGGGAGGTGGAGACCCAGTACTTC.

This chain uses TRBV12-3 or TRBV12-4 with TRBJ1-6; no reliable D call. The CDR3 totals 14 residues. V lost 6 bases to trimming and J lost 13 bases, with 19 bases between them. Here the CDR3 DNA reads TGTGCCAGCAGCCTCCTGGACCGTTACGCGCCCCTCCACTTT. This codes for CASSLLDRYAPLHF.

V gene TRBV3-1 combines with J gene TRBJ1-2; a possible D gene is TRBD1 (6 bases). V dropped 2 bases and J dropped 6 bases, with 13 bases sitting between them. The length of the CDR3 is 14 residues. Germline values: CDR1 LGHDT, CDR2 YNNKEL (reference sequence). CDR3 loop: CASSQRGSENGYTF. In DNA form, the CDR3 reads TGTGCCAGCAGCCAAAGGGGGTCGGAGAATGGCTACACCTTC.

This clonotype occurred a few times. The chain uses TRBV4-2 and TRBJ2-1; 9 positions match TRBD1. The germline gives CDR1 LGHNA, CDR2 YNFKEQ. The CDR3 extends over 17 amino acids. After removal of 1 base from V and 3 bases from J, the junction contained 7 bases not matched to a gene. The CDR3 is CASSQGLGQGFYNEQFF. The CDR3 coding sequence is TGTGCCAGCAGCCAAGGCTTGGGACAGGGATTCTACAATGAGCAGTTCTTC.

The CDR3 DNA reads TGTGCCAGCAGCGCTAGACTAGCGGGGGGGATGTACAATGAGCAGTTCTTC. Its protein is CASSARLAGGMYNEQFF. The V gene is TRBV7-6, the J gene TRBJ2-1, with 14 bases aligning to TRBD2. The CDR3 contains 17 residues. Looked up from germline, CDR1 is SGHVS and CDR2 is FNYEAQ. V lost 5 bases, J lost 4 bases, and 7 bases stayed unmatched.

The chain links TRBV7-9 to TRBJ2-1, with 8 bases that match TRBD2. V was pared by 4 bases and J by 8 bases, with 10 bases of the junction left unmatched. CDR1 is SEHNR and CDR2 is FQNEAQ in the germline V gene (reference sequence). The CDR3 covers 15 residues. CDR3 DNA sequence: TGTGCCAGCAGCTCCCCGGGACTAGGGATCGATGAGCAGTTCTTC. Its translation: CASSSPGLGIDEQFF.

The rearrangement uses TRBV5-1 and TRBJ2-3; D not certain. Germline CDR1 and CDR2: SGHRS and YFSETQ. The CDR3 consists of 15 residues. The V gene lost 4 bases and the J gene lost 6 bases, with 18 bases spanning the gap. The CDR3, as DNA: TGCGCCAGCAGCCAAGGAGTTGCGGCGGAGGATACGCAGTATTTT. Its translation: CASSQGVAAEDTQYF. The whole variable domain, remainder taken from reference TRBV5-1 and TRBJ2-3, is KAGVTQTPRYLIKTRGQQVTLSCSPISGHRSVSWYQQTPGQGLQFLFEYFSETQRNKGNFPGRFSGRQFSNSRSEMNVSTLELGDSALYLCASSQGVAAEDTQYFGPGTRLTVL.

The CDR3 coding sequence is TGTGCCACCAGCAGCGAACTTCGAGCAGATACGCAGTATTTT. Protein sequence: CATSSELRADTQYF. The V and J genes are TRBV15 and TRBJ2-3; D remains ambiguous. The V end lost 3 bases, the J end lost 4 bases, and 11 bases lay between the germline ends. Germline V gene data show CDR1 as LNHNV and CDR2 as YYDKDF (reference sequence). The CDR3 is made up of 14 amino acids.

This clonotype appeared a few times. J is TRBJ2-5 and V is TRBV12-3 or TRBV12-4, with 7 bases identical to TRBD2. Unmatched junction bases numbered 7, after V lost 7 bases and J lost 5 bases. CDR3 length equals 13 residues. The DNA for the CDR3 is TGTGCCAGCACCGAGGGAGGGTGGGAGACCCAGTACTTC. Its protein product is CASTEGGWETQYF.

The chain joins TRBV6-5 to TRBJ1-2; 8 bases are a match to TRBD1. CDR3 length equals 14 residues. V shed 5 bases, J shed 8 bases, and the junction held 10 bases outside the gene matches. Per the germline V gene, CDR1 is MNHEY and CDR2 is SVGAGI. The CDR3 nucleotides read TGTGCCAGCAGTAACGACAGGGGACTAAGCGGCTACACCTTC. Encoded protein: CASSNDRGLSGYTF.

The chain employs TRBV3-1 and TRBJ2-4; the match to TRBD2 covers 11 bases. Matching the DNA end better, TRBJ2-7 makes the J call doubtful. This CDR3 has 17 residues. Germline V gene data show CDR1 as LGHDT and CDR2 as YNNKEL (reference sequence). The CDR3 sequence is CASSQDWLAGGLYEQYF. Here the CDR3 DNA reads TGTGCCAGCAGCCAAGATTGGCTAGCGGGAGGCCTCTACGAGCAGTACTTC.

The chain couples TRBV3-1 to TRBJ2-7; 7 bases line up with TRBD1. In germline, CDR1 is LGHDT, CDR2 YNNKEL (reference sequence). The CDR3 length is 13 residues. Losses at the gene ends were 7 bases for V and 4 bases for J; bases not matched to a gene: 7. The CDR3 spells CASTRDSFYEQYF. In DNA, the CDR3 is TGTGCCAGCACTCGGGACAGTTTTTACGAGCAGTACTTC.

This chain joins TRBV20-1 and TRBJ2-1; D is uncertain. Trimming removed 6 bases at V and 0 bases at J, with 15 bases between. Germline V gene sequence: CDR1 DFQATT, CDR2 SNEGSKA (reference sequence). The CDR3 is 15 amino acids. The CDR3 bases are TGCAGTGCCTTTGACTTCCTAAGCTCCTACAATGAGCAGTTCTTC. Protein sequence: CSAFDFLSSYNEQFF.

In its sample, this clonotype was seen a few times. The CDR3 nucleotides read TGCGCCAGCAGCCTTCGGACAGGAGATAACTATGGCTACACCTTC. It translates to CASSLRTGDNYGYTF. This chain uses TRBV4-1 with TRBJ1-2; TRBD1 agrees at 7 bases. This CDR3 has 15 residues. The V gene end was trimmed by 4 bases and the J gene end by 1 base; junction bases not matched to a gene: 6. CDR1 is MGHRA, CDR2 YSYEKL, per germline.

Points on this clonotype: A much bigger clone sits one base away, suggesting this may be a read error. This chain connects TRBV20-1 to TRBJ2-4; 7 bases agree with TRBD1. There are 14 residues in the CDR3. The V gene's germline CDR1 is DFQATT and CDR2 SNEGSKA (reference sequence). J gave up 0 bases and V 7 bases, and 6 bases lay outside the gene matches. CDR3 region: CSVGDSEAKNIQYF. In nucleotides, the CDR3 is TGCAGTGTTGGGGACAGTGAAGCCAAAAACATTCAGTACTTC.

This CDR3 is CASSEPYRDGTEAFF. The CDR3 coding sequence is TGTGCCAGCAGCGAACCCTACAGGGATGGCACTGAAGCTTTCTTT. The chain joins TRBV2 to TRBJ1-1, with TRBD1 as a possible D gene (6 bases). CDR1 SNHLY and CDR2 FYNNEI come from the germline V gene. The CDR3 runs to 15 residues. The V gene lost 6 bases and the J gene lost 4 bases, with 18 bases spanning the gap.

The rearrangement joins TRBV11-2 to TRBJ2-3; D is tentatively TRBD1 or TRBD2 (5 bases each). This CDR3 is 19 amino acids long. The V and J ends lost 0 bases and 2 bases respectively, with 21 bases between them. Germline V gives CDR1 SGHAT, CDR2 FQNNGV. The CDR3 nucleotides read TGTGCCAGCAGCTTAGATCGGTCCTGGGGGAAGGAGGACACAGATACGCAGTATTTT. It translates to CASSLDRSWGKEDTDTQYF.

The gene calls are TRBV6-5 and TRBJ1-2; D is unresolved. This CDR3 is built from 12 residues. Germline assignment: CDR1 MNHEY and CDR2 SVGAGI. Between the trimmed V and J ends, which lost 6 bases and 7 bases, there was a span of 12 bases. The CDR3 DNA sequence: TGTGCCAGCAGCCCCTTTCCCCCTGGCTACACCTTC. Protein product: CASSPFPPGYTF.

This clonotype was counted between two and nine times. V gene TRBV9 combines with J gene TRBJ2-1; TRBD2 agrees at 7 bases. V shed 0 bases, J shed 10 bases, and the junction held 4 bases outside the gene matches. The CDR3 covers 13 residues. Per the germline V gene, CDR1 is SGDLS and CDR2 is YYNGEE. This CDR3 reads CASSVESSGEQFF. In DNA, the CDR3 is TGTGCCAGCAGCGTAGAGAGTAGCGGGGAGCAGTTCTTC.

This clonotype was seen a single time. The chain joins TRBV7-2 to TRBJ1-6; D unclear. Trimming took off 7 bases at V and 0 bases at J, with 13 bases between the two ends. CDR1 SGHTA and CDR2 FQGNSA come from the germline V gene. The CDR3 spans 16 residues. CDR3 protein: CASNRWGNSYNSPLHF. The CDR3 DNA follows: TGTGCCAGCAACCGATGGGGTAACTCCTATAATTCACCCCTCCACTTT.